The T cell receptor (beta chain) under discussion was sequenced for a study of T-cell reconstitution after alpha-beta-depleted transplantation in children. General study points: For some patients, TCRbeta diversity was high at day 60 because of recipient T cells and thymic progenitors that survived. About two months after transplant, alpha-beta T cells reportedly came from several hundred expanded graft clones. Diversity and T-cell counts at one year after transplant derived mostly from new T cells.

Unique molecular identifiers were used to barcode this TCRbeta library. TCRdb re-derived calls from the PCR reads in MiXCR, one entry per CDR3 protein. The sample holds hundreds of thousands of distinct CDR3 sequences, 16% seen once. Concerning this clonotype itself: Its specificity is unknown.

Germline CDR1 reads DFQATT; CDR2 reads SNEGSKA (reference sequence). CDR3 length: 15 residues. V was pared by 3 bases and J by 2 bases, with 17 bases between. The source of this sequence is a boy in the first two years of life who had a stem cell transplant for Wiskott-Aldrich syndrome, so the T cells may come from the graft donor. Sequenced material: PBMCs, mostly from graft donor cells, taken 360 days after TCRalphabeta/CD19-depleted stem cell transplant. This chain connects TRBV20-1 to TRBJ2-7; TRBD1 might be the D (6 bases). The CDR3 coding sequence is TGCAGTGCTAGTAACCTACAGGGAGCTCCCTACGAGCAGTACTTC. It yields the protein CSASNLQGAPYEQYF.